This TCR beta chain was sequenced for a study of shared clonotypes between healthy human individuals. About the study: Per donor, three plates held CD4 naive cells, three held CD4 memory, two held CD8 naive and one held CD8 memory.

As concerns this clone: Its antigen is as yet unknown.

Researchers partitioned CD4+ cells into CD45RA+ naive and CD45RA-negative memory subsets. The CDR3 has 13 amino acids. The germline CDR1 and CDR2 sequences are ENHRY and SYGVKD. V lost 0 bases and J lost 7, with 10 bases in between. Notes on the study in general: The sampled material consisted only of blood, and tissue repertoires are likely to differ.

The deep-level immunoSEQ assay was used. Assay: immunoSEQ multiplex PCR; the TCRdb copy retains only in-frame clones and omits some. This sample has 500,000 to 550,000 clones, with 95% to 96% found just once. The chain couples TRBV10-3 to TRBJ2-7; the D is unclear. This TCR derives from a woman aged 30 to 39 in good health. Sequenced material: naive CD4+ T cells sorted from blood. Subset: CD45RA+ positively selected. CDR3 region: CAISESGHAEQYF. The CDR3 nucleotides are TGTGCCATCAGTGAGTCGGGCCATGCAGAGCAGTACTTC.